Included here is one T cell receptor beta chain sequence, with context. The data are from a study of shared clonotypes between healthy human individuals. V was pared by 2 bases and J by 3 bases, with 4 bases between. The CDR3 contains 13 residues. The germline V gene encodes CDR1 MGHRA and CDR2 YSYEKL. Sequenced by immunoSEQ multiplex PCR; TCRdb stores in-frame clones only, minus some. The data contain roughly 490,000 clones, roughly 85% of them singletons. This TCR was recovered from a woman in her thirties or forties in good health. Some clones in this sample may be carry-over from other donors' samples. J is TRBJ2-2 and V is TRBV4-1; D gene unclear. Sequenced: PBMCs. The CDR3 DNA reads as TGCGCCAGCAGCCAACTTTACACCGGGGAGCTGTTTTTT. Protein sequence: CASSQLYTGELFF.